This T cell receptor beta chain was sequenced for a study of CD4 and CD8 cells across lung adenocarcinoma regions. This clonotype was seen a few times. Each CDR3 protein is one row after TCRdb ran MiXCR on the PCR reads. Of under 20,000 distinct CDR3 sequences listed, roughly half were seen once; the top ten hold about 60%. Samples came from patients with localized non-small cell lung adenocarcinoma. From germline, CDR1 is SGHTA and CDR2 FQGNSA. This CDR3 is built from 14 residues. This receptor was identified in a female donor with lung adenocarcinoma. The CD4 and CD8 labels of this study may be unreliable. The sequencing sample was made of CD8+ T cells from the center of a lung tumor. The V call is TRBV7-2, the J call TRBJ2-1, with 11 positions matching TRBD2. Near its end, the DNA agrees better with TRBJ2-7, so the J call may be wrong. CDR3 amino acids: CASSPTSGKYEQYF. The CDR3, as DNA: TGTGCCAGCAGCCCGACTAGCGGGAAGTACGAGCAGTACTTC.